Shown below are 10 T cell receptor beta chains from a single sample sequenced in a study of identical twins. MiXCR was run by TCRdb on the 5' RACE reads, yielding one entry per CDR3 protein. The sample has around 670,000 distinct CDR3 sequences; around 6% are singletons. Sequenced material: naive T cells sorted from blood. The receptors were gathered from a man between 18 and 29 years old in good health.

This clonotype was picked up many times. The J gene is TRBJ2-6, the V gene TRBV10-2; D is unresolved. Deletions cut 2 bases from V and 4 bases from J, with 3 bases between. This CDR3 spans 13 amino acids. Germline CDR1 WSHSY, CDR2 SAAADI. The CDR3 sequence is CASSENGANVLTF. DNA for the CDR3: TGCGCCAGCAGTGAGAACGGGGCCAACGTCCTGACTTTC.

This clonotype was counted a few times. The chain combines TRBV4-1 with TRBJ2-3; perhaps TRBD2 as D (5 bases). V shed 8 bases and J shed 1 base, with 13 bases lying between them. Germline-derived CDR1 and CDR2 are MGHRA and YSYEKL. The CDR3 loop spans 14 amino acids. CDR3 nucleotides: TGCGCCAGCGGGTCCGCCGGGGGCACAGATACGCAGTATTTT. Encoded protein: CASGSAGGTDTQYF.

In this sample, this clonotype turned up many times. The chain links TRBV12-3 or TRBV12-4 to TRBJ2-3, with D maybe TRBD1 (5 bases). V was trimmed by 3 bases and J by 5 bases, leaving 9 bases between them. This CDR3 has 13 amino acids. The CDR3 bases are TGTGCCAGCAGTTTGGGGCATGGAGATACGCAGTATTTT. It translates to CASSLGHGDTQYF.

The chain links TRBV5-1 to TRBJ2-5, with TRBD2 matching over 7 bases. CDR1 SGHRS and CDR2 YFSETQ come from the germline V gene. CDR3 length: 15 amino acids. Germline trimming cut 5 bases from V and 1 base from J; bases unmatched to any gene: 8. The DNA for the CDR3 is TGCGCCAGCAGGCCGCCAGCGGGGCTCCAAGAGACCCAGTACTTC. This codes for CASRPPAGLQETQYF.

V usage is TRBV7-2 and J usage is TRBJ1-2; maybe TRBD1 (6 bases). Trimming pared 5 bases from V and 7 bases from J, leaving 20 bases between. CDR1 and CDR2 (germline): SGHTA, FQGNSA. The CDR3 contains 15 residues. The CDR3 protein is CASSRLVQGGGGYTF. In DNA, the CDR3 is TGTGCCAGCAGCCGCTTAGTACAGGGTGGTGGTGGCTACACCTTC. Supplemented by reference TRBV7-2 and TRBJ1-2, the full variable domain reads GAGVSQSPSNKVTEKGKDVELRCDPISGHTALYWYRQSLGQGLEFLIYFQGNSAPDKSGLPSDRFSAERTGGSVSTLTIQRTQQEDSAVYLCASSRLVQGGGGYTFGSGTRLTVV.

This clonotype was recorded at least ten times. This rearrangement joins TRBV5-1 to TRBJ2-7; D may be TRBD2 (5 bases). Germline lookup yields CDR1 SGHRS and CDR2 YFSETQ. The V gene lost 3 bases and the J gene lost 7 bases, with 11 bases spanning the gap. The CDR3 loop spans 12 amino acids. CDR3 amino acids: CASSYDTGEQYV. CDR3 bases: TGCGCCAGCAGCTATGACACGGGGGAGCAGTACGTC.

The chain has TRBV6-5 and TRBJ2-7, with 7 positions matching TRBD1. Germline lookup yields CDR1 MNHEY and CDR2 SVGAGI. The V gene end was trimmed by 4 bases and the J gene end by 5 bases; junction bases not matched to a gene: 5. The CDR3 has 13 amino acids. CDR3 DNA sequence: TGTGCCAGCAGTTCCCGACAGGGCAACGAGCAGTACTTC. Translated, it gives CASSSRQGNEQYF.

There are many counts of this clonotype. V is TRBV12-3 or TRBV12-4 and J is TRBJ1-1; D unclear. Trimming left V 6 bases short and J 3 bases short, with 14 bases between. This CDR3 region has 14 residues. CDR3 nucleotide sequence: TGTGCCAGCAGCCAAGCGGTTCGGGACACTGAAGCTTTCTTT. Its protein product is CASSQAVRDTEAFF.

In its sample, this clonotype was seen many times. Here the CDR3 DNA reads TGTGCCAGCAGCTACCAGGGGGGTCAGCCCCAGCATTTT. Its protein product is CASSYQGGQPQHF. The genes are TRBV14 and TRBJ1-5; TRBD1 aligns across 7 bases. From germline, CDR1 is SGHDN and CDR2 FVKESK. The V and J ends lost 5 bases and 6 bases, in that order; junction bases with no gene match: 4. CDR3 size: 13 residues. The complete variable domain, with remaining parts taken from reference TRBV14 and TRBJ1-5, reads EAGVTQFPSHSVIEKGQTVTLRCDPISGHDNLYWYRRVMGKEIKFLLHFVKESKQDESGMPNNRFLAERTGGTYSTLKVQPAELEDSGVYFCASSYQGGQPQHFGDGTRLSIL.

This clonotype was counted many times. The J gene is TRBJ2-7, the V gene TRBV11-2; the D gene is possibly TRBD2 (6 bases). The germline V gene encodes CDR1 SGHAT and CDR2 FQNNGV. V was cut by 1 base and J by 4 bases, with 8 bases left in between. This CDR3 comprises 13 residues. CDR3 protein: CASSLGRGYEQYV. CDR3 bases: TGTGCCAGCAGCTTAGGCCGGGGGTACGAGCAGTACGTC.